These 23 T cell receptor beta chains came from one sample sequenced in a study of response to subunit inactivated influenza vaccine. TCRdb fed the RT-PCR reads into MiXCR, producing one record per CDR3 protein. Of 450,000 to 600,000 distinct CDR3 sequences in the sample, less than 10% are singletons; the top ten hold roughly 13%. The sequences come from PBMCs from blood, collected approximately 25 months after vaccination. The origin of the receptors is a man aged 50-75 years who received an inactivated influenza vaccine.

This clonotype was counted between two and nine times. The V call is TRBV12-3 or TRBV12-4, the J call TRBJ1-3; the D gene is possibly TRBD1 (5 bases). The CDR3 is 12 residues long. V was clipped by 8 bases and J by 3 bases, with 8 bases between them. CDR3 loop: CASARDGNTIYF. The CDR3, as DNA: TGTGCCAGCGCCAGGGATGGAAACACCATATATTTT.

This sequence joins TRBV7-9 and TRBJ1-1; 9 bases line up with TRBD1. Germline loops: CDR1 SEHNR, CDR2 FQNEAQ (reference sequence). The CDR3 is 15 amino acids. V shed 4 bases and J 4 bases; nucleotides not matched to a gene: 7. CDR3 residues: CASSYSLTGGTEAFF. In DNA, the CDR3 is TGTGCCAGCAGCTACTCTCTGACAGGGGGCACTGAAGCTTTCTTT.

This clonotype was found a few times. The rearrangement uses TRBV6-5 and TRBJ2-2; 9 bases agree with TRBD1. After removal of 2 bases from V and 4 bases from J, the junction contained 8 bases not matched to a gene. Germline V gene sequence: CDR1 MNHEY, CDR2 SVGAGI. The CDR3 has 17 amino acids. The CDR3, as DNA: TGTGCCAGCAGTTACGGGACCGGGACAGGGACCACCGGGGAGCTGTTTTTT. Translated: CASSYGTGTGTTGELFF.

V gene TRBV2 combines with J gene TRBJ2-7; the D is unclear. This CDR3 has 15 amino acids. The ends were cut back, 3 bases at V and 2 bases at J, with 14 bases in the middle. Germline V gives CDR1 SNHLY, CDR2 FYNNEI. The CDR3: CASSDGRLTAYEQYF. As DNA, the CDR3 is TGTGCCAGCAGTGATGGTCGCCTAACAGCCTACGAGCAGTACTTC. Variable domain in full (rest from reference TRBV2 and TRBJ2-7): EPEVTQTPSHQVTQMGQEVILRCVPISNHLYFYWYRQILGQKVEFLVSFYNNEISEKSEIFDDQFSVERPDGSNFTLKIRSTKLEDSAMYFCASSDGRLTAYEQYFGPGTRLTVT.

This clonotype was counted between two and nine times. V and J are TRBV7-9 and TRBJ2-1; no firm D call. With 1 base removed from V and 6 bases from J, the gap between germline ends came to 13 bases. Germline CDR1 and CDR2: SEHNR and FQNEAQ (reference sequence). The CDR3 spans 15 residues. This CDR3 is CASSLVSLEVNEQFF. CDR3 nucleotide sequence: TGTGCCAGCAGCTTAGTGTCGTTAGAGGTCAATGAGCAGTTCTTC.

This clonotype has only a few counts. This chain connects TRBV10-3 to TRBJ1-1; D perhaps matches TRBD1 (5 bases). V lost 10 bases to trimming and J lost 1 base, with 19 bases between them. The CDR3 contains 15 residues. In germline, CDR1 is ENHRY, CDR2 SYGVKD. CDR3 amino acids: CATRPPGGSNTEAFF. The CDR3 DNA reads TGTGCCACTCGACCCCCGGGGGGATCGAACACTGAAGCTTTCTTT.

The chain employs TRBV7-9 and TRBJ1-2; perhaps TRBD1 as D (5 bases). Germline V gives CDR1 SEHNR, CDR2 FQNEAQ (reference sequence). V lost 5 bases to trimming and J lost 4 bases, with 14 bases between them. This CDR3 has 14 residues. CDR3 residues: CASSPSGGTYGYTF. The CDR3 DNA reads TGTGCCAGCAGCCCCTCTGGAGGGACCTATGGCTACACCTTC. Combining the CDR3 with reference TRBV7-9 and TRBJ1-2 gives the whole variable domain DTGVSQNPRHKITKRGQNVTFRCDPISEHNRLYWYRQTLGQGPEFLTYFQNEAQLEKSRLLSDRFSAERPKGSFSTLEIQRTEQGDSAMYLCASSPSGGTYGYTFGSGTRLTVV.

The chain is built from TRBV27 and TRBJ2-3; tentatively, D is TRBD2 (7 bases). The CDR3 is 15 amino acids. Germline lookup yields CDR1 MNHEY and CDR2 SMNVEV (reference sequence). Trimming took off 6 bases at V and 2 bases at J, with 15 bases between the two ends. CDR3 loop: CASRSMGGPTDTQYF. The CDR3 nucleotides are TGTGCCAGCAGGTCGATGGGGGGGCCCACAGATACGCAGTATTTT.

V is TRBV4-1 and J is TRBJ1-1, with unresolved D. Germline V gene sequence: CDR1 MGHRA, CDR2 YSYEKL. The CDR3 loop spans 15 amino acids. V gave up 5 bases and J gave up 3 bases, with 16 bases separating them. Here the CDR3 reads CASSDFGRSDTEAFF. In DNA, the CDR3 is TGCGCCAGCAGCGATTTCGGTAGATCGGACACTGAAGCTTTCTTT.

This clonotype was recorded at least ten times. V and J are TRBV25-1 and TRBJ2-1, with TRBD1 matching 7 bases. The CDR3 spans 16 residues. Germline V lookup: CDR1 MGHDK, CDR2 SYGVNS. Unmatched junction bases numbered 11, after V lost 5 bases and J lost 4 bases. CDR3 in DNA: TGTGCCAGCAGTCAGAGACAGGGCATCGTGTACAATGAGCAGTTCTTC. This gives the protein CASSQRQGIVYNEQFF.

There are a few counts of this clonotype. The rearrangement links TRBV5-1 to TRBJ2-1; the match to TRBD2 covers 9 bases. The CDR3 length is 15 residues. The germline CDR1 and CDR2 sequences are SGHRS and YFSETQ. Trimming at V came to 4 bases and at J to 2 bases, leaving 4 bases not matched to a gene. The DNA of the CDR3 is TGCGCCAGCAGCGCCCCTAGCGGGACCTACAATGAGCAGTTCTTC. Protein product: CASSAPSGTYNEQFF. The full variable domain, in which reference TRBV5-1 and TRBJ2-1 provide the parts outside the CDR3, is KAGVTQTPRYLIKTRGQQVTLSCSPISGHRSVSWYQQTPGQGLQFLFEYFSETQRNKGNFPGRFSGRQFSNSRSEMNVSTLELGDSALYLCASSAPSGTYNEQFFGPGTRLTVL.

This chain joins TRBV5-1 and TRBJ1-2; D unclear. Trimming removed 0 bases from V and 5 bases from J, with 8 bases in between. The germline gives CDR1 SGHRS, CDR2 YFSETQ. The CDR3 loop spans 13 amino acids. The CDR3 DNA is TGCGCCAGCAGCTTGGTGGTTTTTTATGGCTACACCTTC. This encodes CASSLVVFYGYTF.

This clonotype was observed a handful of times. The chain has TRBV4-3 and TRBJ2-3; TRBD2 matches at 12 bases. This CDR3 has 15 amino acids. The germline V gene has CDR1 LGHNA and CDR2 YSLEER. The V segment lost 0 bases and the J segment 8 bases; nucleotides outside the gene matches: 3. The CDR3 DNA sequence: TGCGCCAGCAGCCAAGATGCTAGCGGGGGGGTTACGCAGTATTTT. This translates into CASSQDASGGVTQYF.

This clonotype appeared many times. The chain joins TRBV6-5 to TRBJ2-7; D perhaps matches TRBD2 (5 bases). Germline CDR1 and CDR2: MNHEY and SVGAGI. V was shortened by 3 bases and J by 5 bases, with 14 bases between the two germline ends. The CDR3 covers 14 residues. CDR3 DNA: TGTGCCAGCAGTTATGAGGCGGGTCGGCACGAGCAGTACTTC. Its translation is CASSYEAGRHEQYF.

This clonotype occurred many times. This chain uses TRBV29-1 with TRBJ2-3, with D tentatively TRBD1 or TRBD2 (5 bases each). Trimming pared 6 bases from V and 5 bases from J, leaving 18 bases between. In germline, CDR1 is SQVTM, CDR2 ANQGSEA. This CDR3 region has 14 residues. The CDR3 reads CSVLTGTRGDTQYF. CDR3 nucleotides: TGCAGCGTCCTCACCGGGACCCGAGGAGATACGCAGTATTTT.

This clonotype was seen a handful of times. The V call is TRBV7-9, the J call TRBJ2-1; TRBD2 aligns across 9 bases. Germline values: CDR1 SEHNR, CDR2 FQNEAQ (reference sequence). This CDR3 has 15 residues. The V gene end was trimmed by 5 bases and the J gene end by 6 bases; junction bases not matched to a gene: 8. CDR3 residues: CASSVLAGLGNEQFF. CDR3 in DNA: TGTGCCAGCAGCGTCCTAGCGGGATTGGGCAATGAGCAGTTCTTC.

This clonotype was seen repeatedly, ten times or more. The chain joins TRBV12-3 or TRBV12-4 to TRBJ2-7, with no clear D. The CDR3 is 11 amino acids. Trimming cost V 3 bases and J 3 bases, with 3 bases left between them. The CDR3 nucleotides are TGTGCCAGCAGTTTCGGCTACGAGCAGTACTTC. Translating it yields CASSFGYEQYF.

At least ten counts were recorded for this clonotype. This chain links TRBV27 with TRBJ2-7; D gene uncertain. V was clipped by 6 bases and J by 1 base, with 16 bases between them. Germline V gives CDR1 MNHEY, CDR2 SMNVEV (reference sequence). CDR3 size: 15 residues. In DNA, the CDR3 is TGTGCCAGCAGACCCCAATCTCCGGTGTCCTACGAGCAGTACTTC. Its translation is CASRPQSPVSYEQYF.

This chain connects TRBV20-1 to TRBJ1-1, with D unclear. The CDR3 extends over 14 amino acids. Trimming pared 1 base from V and 6 bases from J, leaving 15 bases between. The V gene's germline CDR1 is DFQATT and CDR2 SNEGSKA (reference sequence). The CDR3, as DNA: TGCAGTGCTAGAGTACGGCAGCTTAGCGCTGAAGCTTTCTTT. Amino acids: CSARVRQLSAEAFF.

This clonotype was seen many times. The rearrangement uses TRBV11-2 and TRBJ1-2; the D is unclear. This CDR3 contains 15 residues. CDR1 and CDR2 from the germline V gene are SGHAT and FQNNGV. V was clipped by 5 bases and J by 0 bases, with 13 bases between them. This CDR3 reads CASSRADVPNYGYTF. The CDR3 coding sequence is TGTGCCAGCAGCAGAGCGGACGTCCCTAACTATGGCTACACCTTC. Full variable domain (remainder filled in from reference TRBV11-2 and TRBJ1-2): EAGVAQSPRYKIIEKRQSVAFWCNPISGHATLYWYQQILGQGPKLLIQFQNNGVVDDSQLPKDRFSAERLKGVDSTLKIQPAKLEDSAVYLCASSRADVPNYGYTFGSGTRLTVV.

This clonotype was seen a few times. J is TRBJ1-2 and V is TRBV12-3 or TRBV12-4; perhaps TRBD1 as D (6 bases). The CDR3 spans 12 residues. V was cut by 5 bases and J by 8 bases, with 12 bases left in between. In DNA, the CDR3 is TGTGCCAGCAGTCCAGGGGATCGGGGCTACACCTTC. This sequence encodes CASSPGDRGYTF.

This clonotype occurred many times. As DNA, the CDR3 is TGCAGCGTTAAATTGGGGACAGGGGTAAATGAGCAGTTCTTC. Translated: CSVKLGTGVNEQFF. The gene calls are TRBV29-1 and TRBJ2-1; TRBD1 matches at 10 bases. This CDR3 spans 14 amino acids. CDR1 and CDR2 from the germline V gene are SQVTM and ANQGSEA. The V segment lost 5 bases and the J segment 7 bases; nucleotides outside the gene matches: 8.

This clonotype was detected a few times. V is TRBV20-1 and J is TRBJ1-2; maybe TRBD1 (5 bases). The CDR3 extends over 15 amino acids. CDR1 is DFQATT and CDR2 is SNEGSKA in the germline V gene (reference sequence). The ends were cut back, 6 bases at V and 0 bases at J, with 17 bases in the middle. The CDR3 here is CSAGLGQAANYGYTF. For the CDR3, the DNA is TGCAGTGCAGGCCTCGGACAAGCCGCTAACTATGGCTACACCTTC.